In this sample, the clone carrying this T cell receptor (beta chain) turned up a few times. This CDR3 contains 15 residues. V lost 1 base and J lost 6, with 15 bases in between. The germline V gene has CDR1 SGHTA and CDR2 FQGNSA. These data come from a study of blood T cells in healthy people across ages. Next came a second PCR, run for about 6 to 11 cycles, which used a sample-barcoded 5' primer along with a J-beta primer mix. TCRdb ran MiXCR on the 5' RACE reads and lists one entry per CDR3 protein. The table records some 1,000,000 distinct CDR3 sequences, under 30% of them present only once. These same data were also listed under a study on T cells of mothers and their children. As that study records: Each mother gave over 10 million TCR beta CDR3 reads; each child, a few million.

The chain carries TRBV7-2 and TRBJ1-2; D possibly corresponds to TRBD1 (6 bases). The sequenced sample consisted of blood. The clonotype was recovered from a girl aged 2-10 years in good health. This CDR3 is CASSLVAGDQNGYTF. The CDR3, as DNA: TGTGCCAGCAGCTTAGTGGCAGGGGATCAAAATGGCTACACCTTC.